Listed here are 25 T cell receptor beta chains from one sample, sequenced in a study of T cells in Graves' hyperthyroidism and ophthalmopathy. The TCR beta CDR3 regions underwent amplification using RNA transcripts as the source. First-round RT-PCR of the TCR CDR3 relied on the HTBI primer set. Using its own MiXCR run on the multiplex PCR reads, TCRdb lists one record per CDR3 protein. Of almost 500,000 distinct CDR3 sequences listed, 22% are singletons. Sequencing input: blood. All receptors derive from a woman between 65 and 79 years old with Graves' ophthalmopathy.

The chain carries TRBV20-1 and TRBJ2-2; TRBD2 aligns across 10 bases. The CDR3 is 14 residues long. The ends lost 5 bases at V and 5 bases at J; junction bases unmatched: 5. Germline V gene lookup returns CDR1 DFQATT and CDR2 SNEGSKA (reference sequence). As DNA, the CDR3 is TGCAGTGCTTTAGCGGGAGGCGGAACCGGGGAGCTGTTTTTT. Encoded protein: CSALAGGGTGELFF.

This chain uses TRBV7-9 with TRBJ2-4; tentatively, D is TRBD2 (5 bases). The CDR3 length is 16 residues. The ends were cut back, 3 bases at V and 0 bases at J, with 12 bases in the middle. Per germline, CDR1 SEHNR and CDR2 FQNEAQ (reference sequence). The CDR3 DNA follows: TGTGCCAGCAGCTTTTACACTAGGCTAGCCAAAAACATTCAGTACTTC. This translates into CASSFYTRLAKNIQYF. Using reference TRBV7-9 and TRBJ2-4 for the parts outside the CDR3, the full variable domain is DTGVSQNPRHKITKRGQNVTFRCDPISEHNRLYWYRQTLGQGPEFLTYFQNEAQLEKSRLLSDRFSAERPKGSFSTLEIQRTEQGDSAMYLCASSFYTRLAKNIQYFGAGTRLSVL.

The rearrangement joins TRBV24-1 to TRBJ2-1; a possible D gene is TRBD1 (5 bases). The CDR3 runs 16 residues. V shed 1 base and J shed 2 bases, with 11 bases lying between them. CDR1 KGHDR and CDR2 SFDVKD come from the germline V gene. This CDR3 reads CATSDLGDRAYNEQFF. CDR3 DNA: TGTGCCACCAGTGATTTAGGAGACAGAGCCTACAATGAGCAGTTCTTC.

V gene TRBV30 combines with J gene TRBJ1-5; 10 positions match TRBD1. Per the germline V gene, CDR1 is GTSNPN and CDR2 is SVGIG (reference sequence). This CDR3 is 14 amino acids long. With V trimmed by 2 bases and J by 7 bases, 5 bases remained unmatched. The chain's CDR3 is CAWSQDRGRQPQHF. DNA of the CDR3: TGTGCCTGGAGTCAAGACAGGGGGCGGCAGCCCCAGCATTTT.

This clonotype was observed a handful of times. The chain combines TRBV20-1 with TRBJ2-1; 8 nucleotides line up with TRBD2. V shed 4 bases, J shed 5 bases, and the junction held 10 bases outside the gene matches. CDR1 DFQATT and CDR2 SNEGSKA come from the germline V gene (reference sequence). This CDR3 is 15 amino acids long. The CDR3 nucleotides are TGCAGTGCTACAGTGAGCGGGAGTGGCCACAATGAGCAGTTCTTC. Protein: CSATVSGSGHNEQFF.

The chain uses TRBV6-6 and TRBJ1-1; 7 bases match TRBD1. Germline V gene lookup returns CDR1 MNHNY and CDR2 SVGAGI (reference sequence). V lost 2 bases to trimming and J lost 4 bases; unmatched junction nucleotides: 4. This CDR3 region has 14 residues. CDR3 protein: CASSYRGRATEAFF. The CDR3 region has the DNA TGTGCCAGCAGTTACAGGGGGCGGGCCACTGAAGCTTTCTTT.

This chain connects TRBV19 to TRBJ1-2, with 10 nucleotides matching TRBD1. CDR3 length: 15 amino acids. Germline values: CDR1 LNHDA, CDR2 SQIVND (reference sequence). J was trimmed by 4 bases and V by 8 bases; bases with no gene match: 10. The DNA of the CDR3 is TGTGCCAGTCAAGAGGGACAGGGGAACTTCTATGGCTACACCTTC. Translating gives CASQEGQGNFYGYTF.

This chain's CDR3 is CSARDQVSYNEQFF. The CDR3 nucleotides are TGCAGTGCTAGAGATCAGGTCTCCTACAATGAGCAGTTCTTC. This chain links TRBV20-1 with TRBJ2-1; no clear D gene. Germline V gives CDR1 DFQATT, CDR2 SNEGSKA (reference sequence). CDR3 length: 14 amino acids. V gave up 0 bases and J gave up 0 bases, with 6 bases separating them.

This clonotype came up a few times. This chain joins TRBV29-1 and TRBJ1-2; D may be TRBD1 (6 bases). This CDR3 contains 13 residues. Germline CDR1 SQVTM, CDR2 ANQGSEA. V lost 5 bases to trimming and J lost 5 bases, with 15 bases between them. Here the CDR3 reads CSVRPGDEYGYTF. The CDR3 nucleotides are TGCAGCGTTAGGCCAGGGGATGAGTATGGCTACACCTTC.

Only a few counts were recorded for this clonotype. The rearrangement links TRBV6-5 to TRBJ2-3, with D maybe TRBD1 (5 bases). CDR3 length equals 14 residues. V lost 0 bases and J 6 bases, leaving 10 bases between the germline ends. The germline CDR1 and CDR2 sequences are MNHEY and SVGAGI. The CDR3 coding sequence is TGTGCCAGCAGTTACTCGTCTGCAGGGGATACGCAGTATTTT. Translated, it gives CASSYSSAGDTQYF.

The V call is TRBV5-1, the J call TRBJ1-4, with 8 nucleotides matching TRBD1. Germline trimming cut 4 bases from V and 0 bases from J; bases unmatched to any gene: 5. Germline assignment: CDR1 SGHRS and CDR2 YFSETQ. The CDR3 covers 16 residues. The DNA of the CDR3 is TGCGCCAGCAGCACCGGACAGGGACCAACTAATGAAAAACTGTTTTTT. As protein: CASSTGQGPTNEKLFF.

The V and J genes are TRBV20-1 and TRBJ2-1; a weak D match, TRBD1 (5 bases). CDR3 size: 14 residues. The germline gives CDR1 DFQATT, CDR2 SNEGSKA (reference sequence). Trimming removed 0 bases from V and 9 bases from J, with 15 bases in between. CDR3 loop: CSARESGAGGEQFF. The DNA for the CDR3 is TGCAGTGCTAGAGAGAGTGGGGCTGGCGGTGAGCAGTTCTTC.

A few counts support this clonotype. V gene TRBV7-2 combines with J gene TRBJ2-7; 11 nucleotides line up with TRBD2. The V segment lost 2 bases and the J segment 5 bases; nucleotides outside the gene matches: 17. Germline V gene sequence: CDR1 SGHTA, CDR2 FQGNSA. The CDR3 is made up of 19 amino acids. CDR3 nucleotide sequence: TGTGCCAGCAGCTTAAGGGCTCTAGCGGGAGGAAGTTTCCCCCACGAGCAGTACTTC. It encodes CASSLRALAGGSFPHEQYF.

The chain recombines TRBV9 with TRBJ2-3; D is ambiguous. Germline V CDR1 and CDR2: SGDLS, YYNGEE. The CDR3 runs to 13 residues. Trimming shortened V by 0 bases and J by 6 bases, and 8 bases separated the two germline ends. This CDR3 reads CASSVGRHDTQYF. The CDR3, as DNA: TGTGCCAGCAGCGTAGGTCGGCACGATACGCAGTATTTT.

The sample holds many counts of this clonotype. The J gene is TRBJ2-7, the V gene TRBV27; perhaps TRBD2 as D (5 bases). Deletions cut 2 bases from V and 0 bases from J, with 17 bases between. The V gene's germline CDR1 is MNHEY and CDR2 SMNVEV (reference sequence). The CDR3 is made up of 17 amino acids. CDR3 sequence: CASSLVWGTGSSYEQYF. Here the CDR3 DNA reads TGTGCCAGCAGTTTAGTTTGGGGAACTGGGAGCTCCTACGAGCAGTACTTC.

In its sample, this clonotype was seen many times. The junction and the germline gene differ at one end; a read error may be behind it. The gene calls are TRBV11-1 and TRBJ2-3; a possible D gene is TRBD2 (6 bases). Germline V lookup: CDR1 SGHAT, CDR2 FQDESV (reference sequence). The length of the CDR3 is 15 residues. The CDR3 coding sequence is TGTGCCAGCAGCTTGGACTACCGAGACACAGACACGCAGTATTTT. This gives the protein CASSLDYRDTDTQYF.

The chain employs TRBV9 and TRBJ1-2, with TRBD1 identical over 7 bases. V shed 3 bases and J 0 bases; nucleotides not matched to a gene: 8. The CDR3 spans 16 residues. Germline V gene sequence: CDR1 SGDLS, CDR2 YYNGEE. CDR3 sequence reads: CASSGRQGSSNYGYTF. The CDR3 DNA follows: TGTGCCAGCAGCGGCCGACAGGGATCATCTAACTATGGCTACACCTTC.

CDR3 in DNA: TGTGCCAGCAGCCAACGCCGCCTATCTACCGGGGAAATGTACAATGAGCAGTTCTTC. Translation gives CASSQRRLSTGEMYNEQFF. This sequence joins TRBV3-1 and TRBJ2-1; D might be TRBD2 (5 bases). There are 19 residues in the CDR3. The germline V and J ends were trimmed by 2 bases and 4 bases, with 24 bases remaining between them. Germline values: CDR1 LGHDT, CDR2 YNNKEL (reference sequence).

The rearrangement joins TRBV5-1 to TRBJ2-7; 10 bases agree with TRBD2. The CDR3 is made up of 15 amino acids. With 4 bases clipped from V and 2 bases from J, the junction kept 6 bases outside the gene matches. Germline values: CDR1 SGHRS, CDR2 YFSETQ. The CDR3 DNA reads TGCGCCAGCAGCCTATTGAGCGGGAGGGCCTACGAGCAGTACTTC. Translated, it gives CASSLLSGRAYEQYF.

This clonotype was counted ten times or more. J is TRBJ2-1 and V is TRBV11-3; TRBD1 aligns across 7 bases. With 3 bases clipped from V and 8 bases from J, the junction kept 13 bases outside the gene matches. This CDR3 region has 16 residues. Germline V CDR1 and CDR2: SGHNT, YENEEA. CDR3 residues: CASSFSGTEDTYEQFF. The DNA for the CDR3 is TGTGCCAGCAGCTTCTCCGGGACAGAGGATACTTATGAGCAGTTCTTC.

In this sample, this clonotype turned up a few times. This rearrangement joins TRBV20-1 to TRBJ2-7; no definite D call. Germline loops: CDR1 DFQATT, CDR2 SNEGSKA (reference sequence). CDR3 length: 15 residues. The V gene lost 0 bases and the J gene lost 0 bases, with 12 bases spanning the gap. This CDR3 is CSARDPGGPSYEQYF. The CDR3, as DNA: TGCAGTGCTAGAGATCCTGGCGGACCCTCCTACGAGCAGTACTTC.

This clonotype occurred a few times. The chain links TRBV20-1 to TRBJ1-2; D remains ambiguous. The CDR3 is 11 residues long. V was shortened by 3 bases and J by 4 bases, with 6 bases between the two germline ends. CDR1 is DFQATT and CDR2 is SNEGSKA in the germline V gene (reference sequence). This CDR3 reads CSASGSYGYTF. Here the CDR3 DNA reads TGCAGTGCTAGTGGAAGCTATGGCTACACCTTC.

This chain joins TRBV6-5 and TRBJ2-1; unclear D gene. This CDR3 region has 13 residues. Germline V gives CDR1 MNHEY, CDR2 SVGAGI. Trimming removed 0 bases at V and 5 bases at J, with 5 bases between. This CDR3 is CASSYSKDNEQFF. The CDR3 region has the DNA TGTGCCAGCAGTTACTCGAAAGACAATGAGCAGTTCTTC.

This clonotype was seen a few times. V is TRBV15 and J is TRBJ2-5, with TRBD2 identical over 8 bases. V dropped 0 bases and J dropped 5; count of bases not matched to a gene: 2. This CDR3 has 14 amino acids. The germline CDR1 and CDR2 sequences are LNHNV and YYDKDF (reference sequence). The DNA for the CDR3 is TGTGCCACCAGCAGAGACCCGGGAGGGGAGACCCAGTACTTC. Residues: CATSRDPGGETQYF.

This clonotype was counted a few times. V and J are TRBV12-3 or TRBV12-4 and TRBJ2-7, with D perhaps TRBD2 (6 bases). The V gene lost 6 bases and the J gene lost 0 bases, with 15 bases spanning the gap. The CDR3 consists of 15 residues. CDR3 nucleotide sequence: TGTGCCAGCAGCCTCTTGGGAGGAACCTCCTACGAGCAGTACTTC. Translation gives CASSLLGGTSYEQYF.